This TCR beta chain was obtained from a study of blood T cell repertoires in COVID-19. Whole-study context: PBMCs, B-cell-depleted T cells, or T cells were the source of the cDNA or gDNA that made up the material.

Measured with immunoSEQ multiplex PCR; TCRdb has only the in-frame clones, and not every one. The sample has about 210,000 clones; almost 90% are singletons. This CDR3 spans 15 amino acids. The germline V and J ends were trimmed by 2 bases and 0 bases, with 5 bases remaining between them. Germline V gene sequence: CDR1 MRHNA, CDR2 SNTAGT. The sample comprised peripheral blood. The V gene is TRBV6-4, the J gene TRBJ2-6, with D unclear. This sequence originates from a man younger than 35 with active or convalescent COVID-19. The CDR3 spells CASSDGHSGANVLTF. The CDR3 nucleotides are TGTGCCAGCAGTGACGGCCACTCTGGGGCCAACGTCCTGACTTTC.